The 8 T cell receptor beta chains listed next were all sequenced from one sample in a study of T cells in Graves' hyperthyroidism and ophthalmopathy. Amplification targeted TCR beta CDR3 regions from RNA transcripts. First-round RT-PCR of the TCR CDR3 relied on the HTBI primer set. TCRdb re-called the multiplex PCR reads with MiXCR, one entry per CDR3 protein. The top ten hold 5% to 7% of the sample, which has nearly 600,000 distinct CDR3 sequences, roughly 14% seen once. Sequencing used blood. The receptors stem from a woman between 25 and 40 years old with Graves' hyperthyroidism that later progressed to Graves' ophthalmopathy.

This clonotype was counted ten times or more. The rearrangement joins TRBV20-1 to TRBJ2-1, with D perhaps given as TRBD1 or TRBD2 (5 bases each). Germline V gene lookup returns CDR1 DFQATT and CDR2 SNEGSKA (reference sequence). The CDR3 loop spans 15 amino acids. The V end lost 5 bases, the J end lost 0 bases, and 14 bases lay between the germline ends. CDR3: CSAPPADISYNEQFF. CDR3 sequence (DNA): TGCAGTGCTCCCCCAGCGGACATCTCCTACAATGAGCAGTTCTTC.

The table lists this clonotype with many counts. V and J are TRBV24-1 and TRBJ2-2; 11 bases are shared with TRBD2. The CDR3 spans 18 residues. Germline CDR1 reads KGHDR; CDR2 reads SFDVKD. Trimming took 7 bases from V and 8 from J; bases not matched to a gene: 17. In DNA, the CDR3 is TGTGCCACCAGCGCGGGACTAGCGGACCCCCGATTAACAGGGGAGCTGTTTTTT. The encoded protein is CATSAGLADPRLTGELFF.

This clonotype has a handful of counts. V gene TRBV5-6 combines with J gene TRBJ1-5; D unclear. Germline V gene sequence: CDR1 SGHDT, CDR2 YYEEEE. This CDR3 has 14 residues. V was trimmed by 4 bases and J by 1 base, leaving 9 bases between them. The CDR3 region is CASSTLQSNQPQHF. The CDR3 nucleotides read TGTGCCAGCAGCACTTTGCAGAGCAATCAGCCCCAGCATTTT.

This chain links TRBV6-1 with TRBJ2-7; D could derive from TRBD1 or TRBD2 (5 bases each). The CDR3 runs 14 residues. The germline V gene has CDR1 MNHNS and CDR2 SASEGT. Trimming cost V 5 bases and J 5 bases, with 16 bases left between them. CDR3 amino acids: CASSPRARGNEQYF. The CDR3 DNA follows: TGTGCCAGCAGTCCCCGAGCGAGGGGAAACGAGCAGTACTTC.

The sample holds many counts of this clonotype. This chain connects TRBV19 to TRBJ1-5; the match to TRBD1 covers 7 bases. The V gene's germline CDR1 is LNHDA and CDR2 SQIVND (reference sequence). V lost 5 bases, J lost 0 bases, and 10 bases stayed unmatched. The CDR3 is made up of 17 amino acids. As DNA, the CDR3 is TGTGCCAGTAGTCACCAGGGGGGAGGATATAGCAATCAGCCCCAGCATTTT. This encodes CASSHQGGGYSNQPQHF.

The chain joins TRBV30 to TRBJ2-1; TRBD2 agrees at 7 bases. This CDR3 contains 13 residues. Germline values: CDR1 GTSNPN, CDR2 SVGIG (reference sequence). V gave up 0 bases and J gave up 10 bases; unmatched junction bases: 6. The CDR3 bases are TGTGCCTGGAGTGTATTTGAGGGAGGGGAGCAGTTCTTC. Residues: CAWSVFEGGEQFF.

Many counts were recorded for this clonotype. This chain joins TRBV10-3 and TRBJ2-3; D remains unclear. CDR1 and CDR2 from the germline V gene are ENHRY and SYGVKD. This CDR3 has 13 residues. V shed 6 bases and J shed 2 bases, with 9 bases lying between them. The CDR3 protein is CAIRSDTTDTQYF. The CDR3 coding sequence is TGTGCCATCAGATCCGACACCACAGATACGCAGTATTTT.

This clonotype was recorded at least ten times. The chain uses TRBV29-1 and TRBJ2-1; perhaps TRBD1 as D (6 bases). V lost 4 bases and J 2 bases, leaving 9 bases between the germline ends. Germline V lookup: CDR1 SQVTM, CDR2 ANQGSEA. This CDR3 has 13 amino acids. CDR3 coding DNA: TGCAGCGTTGGGACAGAAACCTACAATGAGCAGTTCTTC. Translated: CSVGTETYNEQFF.